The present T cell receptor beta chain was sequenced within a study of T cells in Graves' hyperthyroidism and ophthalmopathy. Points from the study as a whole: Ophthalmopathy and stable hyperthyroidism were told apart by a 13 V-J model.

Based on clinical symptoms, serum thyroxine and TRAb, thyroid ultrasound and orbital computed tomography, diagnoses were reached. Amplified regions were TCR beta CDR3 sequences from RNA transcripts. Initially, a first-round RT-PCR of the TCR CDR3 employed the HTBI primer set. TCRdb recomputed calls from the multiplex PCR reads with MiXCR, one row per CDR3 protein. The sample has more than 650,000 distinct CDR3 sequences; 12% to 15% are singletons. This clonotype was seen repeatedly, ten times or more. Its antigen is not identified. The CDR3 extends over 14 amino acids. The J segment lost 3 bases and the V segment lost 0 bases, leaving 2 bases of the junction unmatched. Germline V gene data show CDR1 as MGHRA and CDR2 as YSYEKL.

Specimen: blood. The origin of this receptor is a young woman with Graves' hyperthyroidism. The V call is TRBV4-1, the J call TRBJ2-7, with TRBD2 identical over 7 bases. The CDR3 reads CASSQEGDYYEQYF. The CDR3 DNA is TGCGCCAGCAGCCAAGAAGGGGACTACTACGAGCAGTACTTC.